The next 28 T cell receptor beta chains were all read from a single sample in a study of blood T cell repertoires in COVID-19. Produced via immunoSEQ multiplex PCR; TCRdb's table is partial and in-frame only. The sample includes 120,000 to 150,000 clones, over 60% of them seen just once. Sample: peripheral blood. These receptors were collected from a man aged 50-60 years with acute or convalescent COVID-19.

This chain links TRBV7-2 with TRBJ1-2; 12 bases are a match to TRBD1. The CDR3 is 17 amino acids. CDR1 is SGHTA, CDR2 FQGNSA, per germline. The V and J ends lost 6 bases and 5 bases, in that order; junction bases with no gene match: 13. CDR3 sequence: CASSEGTGGFIGYGYTF. The DNA of the CDR3 is TGTGCCAGCAGTGAAGGGACAGGGGGCTTCATTGGTTATGGCTACACCTTC.

The V call is TRBV27, the J call TRBJ1-3, with D tentatively TRBD1 (5 bases). V lost 5 bases and J 0 bases, leaving 11 bases between the germline ends. The CDR3 consists of 15 residues. Looked up from germline, CDR1 is MNHEY and CDR2 is SMNVEV (reference sequence). CDR3 loop: CASSPGGASGNTIYF. CDR3 DNA: TGTGCCAGCAGTCCGGGCGGGGCCTCTGGAAACACCATATATTTT.

This clone was detected once. The chain employs TRBV6-5 and TRBJ1-1; D is perhaps TRBD1 (5 bases). The CDR3 covers 13 residues. V lost 6 bases to trimming and J lost 4 bases, with 12 bases between them. The V gene's germline CDR1 is MNHEY and CDR2 SVGAGI. The CDR3 bases are TGTGCCAGCAGAGACTCCAGGGCCACTGAAGCTTTCTTT. Protein: CASRDSRATEAFF.

This clone was seen only a few times. The V call is TRBV3-1 (or the pseudogene TRBV3-2), the J call TRBJ2-3, with TRBD2 matching 9 bases. This CDR3 is 17 amino acids long. The trim removed 1 base at V and 2 bases at J, leaving 7 bases unmatched. From germline, CDR1 is LGHDT and CDR2 YNNKEL (reference sequence). In nucleotides, the CDR3 is TGTGCCAGCAGCCAAGCCCGCGCGGGGGGGAACACAGATACGCAGTATTTT. The encoded protein is CASSQARAGGNTDTQYF.

A single count supports this clone. This sequence joins TRBV18 and TRBJ1-5; D is undetermined. Germline V CDR1 and CDR2: KGHSH, LQKENI. The CDR3 consists of 13 residues. With 4 bases removed from V and 6 bases from J, the gap between germline ends came to 10 bases. The CDR3 region is CASSRGSGQPQHF. For the CDR3, the DNA is TGTGCCAGCTCACGAGGTAGCGGTCAGCCCCAGCATTTT.

This clone was detected only once. CDR3 region: CASKDSHSNQPQHF. CDR3 sequence (DNA): TGTGCCAGCAAGGACAGCCATAGCAATCAGCCCCAGCATTTT. The V and J genes are TRBV6-6 and TRBJ1-5, with D perhaps TRBD1 (6 bases). Looked up from germline, CDR1 is MNHNY and CDR2 is SVGAGI (reference sequence). The V gene lost 7 bases and the J gene lost 0 bases, with 10 bases spanning the gap. This CDR3 has 14 residues.

This sequence joins TRBV11-2 and TRBJ1-6; possible D gene TRBD1, 5 bases. V lost 1 base and J lost 7, with 14 bases in between. This CDR3 comprises 16 residues. From germline, CDR1 is SGHAT and CDR2 FQNNGV. CDR3 bases: TGTGCCAGCAGCTTAGTCGGGCAGGGCGTAAATTCACCCCTCCACTTT. The encoded protein is CASSLVGQGVNSPLHF.

CDR3 bases: TGTGCCAGCGGGCCGGACTATAGCAATCAGCCCCAGCATTTT. It codes for CASGPDYSNQPQHF. The chain links TRBV7-9 to TRBJ1-5; unclear D gene. V was trimmed by 8 bases and J by 0 bases, leaving 11 bases between them. The germline CDR1 and CDR2 sequences are SEHNR and FQNEAQ (reference sequence). There are 14 residues in the CDR3.

CDR3 sequence (DNA): TGTGCCATCAGTGAGACCGGACAGGGTTTGAACACTGAAGCTTTCTTT. This gives the protein CAISETGQGLNTEAFF. This chain connects TRBV10-3 to TRBJ1-1; 8 bases are a match to TRBD1. The CDR3 runs to 16 residues. V shed 2 bases and J 0 bases; nucleotides not matched to a gene: 5. CDR1 ENHRY and CDR2 SYGVKD come from the germline V gene.

The table lists this clone with a few counts. The chain links TRBV7-9 to TRBJ2-1; TRBD2 aligns across 12 bases. Per germline, CDR1 SEHNR and CDR2 FQNEAQ (reference sequence). Unmatched junction bases numbered 5, after V lost 5 bases and J lost 6 bases. The CDR3 runs to 15 residues. CDR3 region: CASSRTSGVLNEQFF. CDR3 coding DNA: TGTGCCAGCAGCCGGACTAGCGGGGTCCTCAATGAGCAGTTCTTC.

This clone was picked up a small number of times. The chain carries TRBV2 and TRBJ1-5; 8 bases map to TRBD1. CDR3 length equals 14 residues. After removal of 7 bases from V and 7 bases from J, the junction contained 9 bases not matched to a gene. Per germline, CDR1 SNHLY and CDR2 FYNNEI. The CDR3 is CASKSGQDGQPQHF. As DNA, the CDR3 is TGTGCCAGCAAATCGGGACAGGATGGACAGCCCCAGCATTTT.

The chain combines TRBV27 with TRBJ1-6; 7 nucleotides match TRBD1. CDR1 is MNHEY and CDR2 is SMNVEV in the germline V gene (reference sequence). The CDR3 is made up of 17 amino acids. J was trimmed by 2 bases and V by 5 bases; bases with no gene match: 9. CDR3 region: CASSLMTGKAYNSPLHF. The CDR3 DNA reads as TGTGCCAGCAGTCTTATGACAGGGAAGGCCTATAATTCACCCCTCCACTTT.

This rearrangement joins TRBV6-5 to TRBJ2-7; 9 nucleotides align to TRBD1. Germline trimming cut 6 bases from V and 4 bases from J; bases unmatched to any gene: 10. There are 15 residues in the CDR3. Germline loops: CDR1 MNHEY, CDR2 SVGAGI. The CDR3 region is CASRPYRGLVYEQYV. DNA for the CDR3: TGTGCCAGCAGACCCTACAGGGGGCTAGTTTACGAGCAGTACGTC.

In this sample, this clone turned up many times. The chain uses TRBV2 and TRBJ1-2, with D maybe TRBD1 (5 bases). Germline CDR1 and CDR2: SNHLY and FYNNEI. The CDR3 runs to 14 residues. V lost 3 bases, J lost 7 bases, and 15 bases lay in between. The CDR3 nucleotides read TGTGCCAGCAGTGATGTGAGGGGAGGTCGTGGCTACACCTTC. Protein product: CASSDVRGGRGYTF.

The rearrangement uses TRBV10-2 and TRBJ2-5; 7 positions match TRBD1. The germline CDR1 and CDR2 sequences are WSHSY and SAAADI. CDR3 length: 16 residues. V dropped 8 bases and J dropped 4; count of bases not matched to a gene: 16. The CDR3 loop reads CASAWTGAIPGETQYF. The CDR3 bases are TGCGCCAGCGCGTGGACAGGCGCCATACCAGGAGAGACCCAGTACTTC.

The chain is built from TRBV5-1 and TRBJ1-2; 9 bases line up with TRBD1. The CDR3 sequence is 15 residues long. The trim removed 4 bases at V and 7 bases at J, leaving 11 bases unmatched. Germline lookup yields CDR1 SGHRS and CDR2 YFSETQ. The CDR3 coding sequence is TGCGCCAGCAGCCGAGCGGACAGGGGTGTCGGTGGCTACACCTTC. Amino acids: CASSRADRGVGGYTF.

The rearrangement joins TRBV3-1 (or the pseudogene TRBV3-2) to TRBJ1-4; D perhaps matches TRBD1 (5 bases). Germline-derived CDR1 and CDR2 are LGHDT and YNNKEL (reference sequence). The length of the CDR3 is 16 residues. The V end lost 5 bases, the J end lost 3 bases, and 16 bases lay between the germline ends. CDR3 sequence reads: CASSDRRGAANEKLFF. The DNA for the CDR3 is TGTGCCAGCAGCGACCGGCGGGGCGCTGCTAATGAAAAACTGTTTTTT.

This clone was found a few times. The rearrangement uses TRBV15 and TRBJ1-6, with D tentatively TRBD1 (5 bases). V was cut by 1 base and J by 9 bases, with 16 bases left in between. Per the germline V gene, CDR1 is LNHNV and CDR2 is YYDKDF (reference sequence). The CDR3 extends over 16 amino acids. CDR3 residues: CATSRGLSGGFSPLHF. CDR3 nucleotides: TGTGCCACCAGCAGAGGGTTGTCGGGGGGTTTTTCACCCCTCCACTTT. The complete variable domain, with remaining parts taken from reference TRBV15 and TRBJ1-6, reads DAMVIQNPRYQVTQFGKPVTLSCSQTLNHNVMYWYQQKSSQAPKLLFHYYDKDFNNEADTPDNFQSRRPNTSFCFLDIRSPGLGDTAMYLCATSRGLSGGFSPLHFGNGTRLTVT.

The V and J genes are TRBV9 and TRBJ2-3; 12 bases fit TRBD2. The junction had 4 bases not matched to a gene; V was cut back by 0 bases and J by 5 bases. The CDR3 runs 16 residues. CDR1 is SGDLS, CDR2 YYNGEE, per germline. The CDR3 DNA reads as TGTGCCAGCAGCGTAGGGACTAGCGGGGTTATAGATACGCAGTATTTT. Amino acids: CASSVGTSGVIDTQYF.

The chain joins TRBV29-1 to TRBJ2-7; 14 positions agree with TRBD2. The J segment lost 3 bases and the V segment lost 4 bases, leaving 20 bases of the junction unmatched. The CDR3 sequence is 20 residues long. The germline CDR1 and CDR2 sequences are SQVTM and ANQGSEA. CDR3 sequence (DNA): TGCAGCGTTGCGGAAGTAGGGGTAGGGACTAGCGGGAGACTTTTCTACGAGCAGTACGTC. This sequence encodes CSVAEVGVGTSGRLFYEQYV.

V and J are TRBV7-8 and TRBJ2-1, with D possibly being TRBD2 (6 bases). This CDR3 spans 15 amino acids. CDR1 and CDR2 from the germline V gene are SGHVS and FQNEAQ. Trimming left V 5 bases short and J 7 bases short, with 18 bases between. The CDR3: CASSLLGVAVNEQFF. The CDR3 DNA is TGTGCCAGCAGCCTCTTAGGAGTAGCGGTAAATGAGCAGTTCTTC.

This clone was picked up one time. The CDR3 is CASSESPQGFYGYTF. For the CDR3, the DNA is TGTGCCAGCAGTGAATCTCCCCAGGGATTCTATGGCTACACCTTC. The chain carries TRBV6-1 and TRBJ1-2; possible D gene TRBD1, 5 bases. CDR1 and CDR2 from the germline V gene are MNHNS and SASEGT. Trimming removed 2 bases from V and 4 bases from J, with 14 bases in between. The CDR3 consists of 15 residues.

The J gene is TRBJ2-3, the V gene TRBV6-1; D is uncertain. CDR1 and CDR2 (germline): MNHNS, SASEGT. The V end lost 1 base, the J end lost 1 base, and 6 bases lay between the germline ends. The CDR3 loop spans 14 amino acids. The CDR3 sequence: CASSEVPGTDTQYF. CDR3 coding DNA: TGTGCCAGCAGTGAAGTTCCGGGCACAGATACGCAGTATTTT.

This rearrangement joins TRBV5-4 to TRBJ1-2; D unclear. Germline V gene data show CDR1 as SGHNT and CDR2 as YYREEE (reference sequence). The V gene lost 1 base and the J gene lost 2 bases, with 15 bases spanning the gap. This CDR3 is built from 16 residues. CDR3 region: CASSLYLLAANYGYTF. In DNA form, the CDR3 reads TGTGCCAGCAGCTTGTATCTGTTGGCAGCGAACTATGGCTACACCTTC.

The V call is TRBV29-1, the J call TRBJ1-2; tentative D call: TRBD1 (5 bases). CDR1 and CDR2 from the germline V gene are SQVTM and ANQGSEA. Trimming shortened V by 0 bases and J by 4 bases, and 12 bases separated the two germline ends. The CDR3 is 14 residues long. This CDR3 is CSVEDRGLPYGYTF. The CDR3 region has the DNA TGCAGCGTTGAAGATAGGGGACTGCCCTATGGCTACACCTTC.

This clone was recorded only once. CDR3 in DNA: TGTGCCAGCATGACCGAACAGGGGCATGGCTACACCTTC. This codes for CASMTEQGHGYTF. The chain joins TRBV2 to TRBJ1-2, with 7 nucleotides matching TRBD1. The germline V gene encodes CDR1 SNHLY and CDR2 FYNNEI. Unmatched junction bases numbered 8, after V lost 7 bases and J lost 6 bases. This CDR3 contains 13 residues. The full variable domain, its missing parts supplied by reference TRBV2 and TRBJ1-2, is EPEVTQTPSHQVTQMGQEVILRCVPISNHLYFYWYRQILGQKVEFLVSFYNNEISEKSEIFDDQFSVERPDGSNFTLKIRSTKLEDSAMYFCASMTEQGHGYTFGSGTRLTVV.

The chain employs TRBV5-1 and TRBJ1-5; 8 nucleotides line up with TRBD1. The CDR3 consists of 15 residues. Looked up from germline, CDR1 is SGHRS and CDR2 is YFSETQ. V gave up 4 bases and J gave up 5 bases; unmatched junction bases: 8. The CDR3 region is CASSRGTGDDQPQHF. In DNA, the CDR3 is TGCGCCAGCAGCCGAGGGACAGGTGACGATCAGCCCCAGCATTTT.

This clone was seen only a few times. The chain has TRBV21-1 and TRBJ1-3; the D segment call TRBD1 is taken from the table without a DNA check. TRBV21-1 is recorded as a pseudogene. This CDR3 has 17 amino acids. CDR3 sequence (DNA): TGTGCCATCCAACACTGGCCCGGACACTTGCCTGGAAACACCATATATTTT. Residues: CAIQHWPGHLPGNTIYF.